This paragraph covers one T cell receptor beta chain sequence. No antigen is known for it. This record comes from a study of CD8+ T cells in alopecia areata. Points from the study as a whole: Although TCR sharing was seen in mice, sharing across patients was less clear, possibly for HLA-related reasons.

Trimming removed 5 bases at V and 4 bases at J, with 10 bases between. This CDR3 has 13 residues. Germline V gene lookup returns CDR1 SEHNR and CDR2 FQNEAQ (reference sequence). RNA was isolated and reverse transcribed to cDNA, the sequencing template. Here immunoSEQ multiplex PCR was the method, and the copy in TCRdb shows in-frame clones only, minus some. This table holds 120,000 or so clones, 30% to 40% found once. This sequence was found in a human donor with alopecia areata. The chain recombines TRBV7-9 with TRBJ2-3; no reliable D call. Source material: CD4+ T cells sorted from blood. DNA for the CDR3: TGTGCCAGCAGCCCCCAGATCGCAGATACGCAGTATTTT. Residues: CASSPQIADTQYF.